This T cell receptor beta chain was recorded in a study of cytomegalovirus exposure and HLA in healthy donors (dated by TCRdb to the late 2010s). About the study as a whole: In an earlier analysis of approximately 640 of the donors, about 270 Gb of sequence data and some 120 million unique TCR beta sequences from about 179 million T cells were reported. Four to six DR-DQ haplotypes were handled as single units for association and clustering, since linkage in the cohort was strong. Donor age, sex, ethnicity and CMV serostatus were compiled alongside the repertoire data. Across approximately 400 genotyped donors of the cohort, an average of roughly 230,000 unique TCR beta nucleotide sequences per donor were sequenced, and about a sixth of those sequences were non-productive. The study aimed to test whether signatures of past pathogen exposure could be identified by cataloging public T cell receptors. To predict cytomegalovirus infection status, the study brought together high-throughput TCR immunosequencing, statistical association of individual TCRs with disease status, and machine learning. In addition to the first cohort of roughly 670 subjects, a separate validation cohort of about 120 different subjects was used. In a later analysis, previously published TCR beta repertoires from 600 to 850 donors were re-analyzed and high-resolution HLA genotyping was added so that TCR occurrence patterns could be studied. HLA typing covered class I and class II loci at four-digit resolution. Using immunosequencing, the study profiled T cell repertoires from 500 to 800 subjects and related those repertoires to cytomegalovirus serostatus. A later genetic analysis used genome-wide SNP genotypes for about 60% of the roughly 700 donors, treating that subset as a discovery cohort. Every repertoire in the discovery cohort had been generated on one and the same sequencing platform. An early release covering 550 to 700 HLA-typed donors comprised 250 to 350 gigabases of sequencing data and some 79 million unique TCR sequences. The genetic ancestry cluster associated with self-reported Caucasian donors included about 81% of the roughly 390 genotyped donors. Typing coverage varied by locus: roughly 620-630 donors for A, B, C, DRB1 and DQB1; roughly 500 for DQA1; about 590 for DPA1; more than 450 for DPB1. In an earlier analysis of 550 to 700 of the donors, high-throughput TCR beta sequencing was used to judge whether each TCR beta V gene segment behaved as functional or pseudogenic. In the later analysis, no new phenotypic data were used to find candidate immune exposures; instead, reliance was placed on TCR beta sequences and their occurrence across donors.

The cohort consisted of approximately 670 healthy bone marrow donors. At the time of sampling, all cohort members were nominally healthy, though unrecorded immune exposures were likely present. The donor was CMV seropositive and was included in the group of 250 to 300 seropositive cohort members. A peripheral blood sample was provided by each donor, and peripheral blood mononuclear cells were used for TCR beta sequencing. The Qiagen DNeasy Blood Extraction Kit was used to extract genomic DNA from the blood cell samples. A note on this clone: This clone's antigen is unknown. No qualities accompany the bases; no much larger clone lies one base away.

The CDR3 goes from the cysteine to the phenylalanine over 13 residues. Only the CDR3 part of the read is kept: 39 bases, read in frame from the first base. The germline V gene yields SGHTA for CDR1 and FQGNSA for CDR2. At the junction V is shortened by 10 bases and J by 6 bases; bases outside the gene matches: 8. Library preparation used the immunoSEQ multiplex PCR assay. For the multiplex PCR, a mixture combining 60 forward primers for TCR Vbeta segments and 13 reverse primers for TCR Jbeta segments was used. The CDR3 region of rearranged TCR beta genes was amplified from genomic DNA with a multiplex PCR assay. On the Illumina HiSeq System, the amplified TCR beta libraries were sequenced as 87-base-pair reads. On the study's bioinformatics: In a later analysis, roughly 80 million unique TCR beta chains were counted across the 690 or so repertoires, and roughly 9.9 million of these chains were shared by at least two donors. To remove PCR and sequencing errors, raw reads were error-corrected and collapsed into unique sequences using a nearest-neighbor algorithm that merged closely related sequences. V, D and J gene segments were assigned by aligning CDR3 sequences to IMGT reference sequences. Each retained sequence needed at least a six-nucleotide match to both a V gene segment and a J gene segment. A rearrangement counted as productive if the CDR3 had no stop codons and remained in frame with V and J, and every other rearrangement counted as non-productive. CDR3 was defined according to IMGT convention as the region running from the second conserved V-encoded cysteine to the conserved J-encoded phenylalanine. In an earlier analysis of roughly 580 of the donors, sequences lacking an unambiguous match to a single V gene segment were excluded. An earlier analysis of several hundred of the donors called V segments functional above 56.7% productive rearrangements and segregating when the between-donor standard deviation exceeded 5%. To diagnose cytomegalovirus status from the catalog of TCR beta chain sequences, a statistical classification framework was built. In a later analysis, V and J genes were assigned by comparing TCR nucleotide sequences against IMGT/GENE-DB human TR gene sequences. Using the TCRdist pipeline, a later analysis assigned CDR3 sequences along with most-parsimonious VDJ recombination scenarios. In a later analysis, each TCR beta chain was defined by its CDR3 amino acid sequence together with its V-gene family, and reads without a unique V-gene family were excluded. In a later analysis, a few hundred highly shared, low-generation-probability nucleotide sequences were removed to address suspected cross-contamination and a sequencing artifact. In a later analysis, a clonal expansion index was calculated for each public chain from normalized within-repertoire ranks of inferred template counts. A later analysis computed generation probabilities with a VDJ recombination model fitted to out-of-frame rearrangements, and checked the results against IGoR. A later analysis scored TCR-TCR, TCR-HLA and TCR-CMV co-occurrence with hypergeometric tests, applying a repertoire-size bias correction to TCR pairs. In a later analysis, false discovery rates were estimated by permuting HLA or CMV assignments 20 times. In a later analysis, co-occurring TCRs were grouped using DBSCAN, with TCRdist sequence similarity added in when clustering inside HLA-allele-positive subsets. Repertoires with fewer than 30,000 or more than 120,000 public chains were left out of co-occurrence clustering, as were four to six repertoires with anomalous nucleotide sharing. TCRdb mirrors the immuneACCESS table, restricted to in-frame sequences. Some clones are absent from its copies; in checked studies, under half trace to an unresolved V gene, and the reason for the others is unknown. V, J and clone size were drawn from that table, and D and trimming were deduced from the DNA. The sample table shows some 100,000 clones, and 74% are seen once. The top ten constitute under 14% of the sample.

The paper's findings and limits, for the study overall: A few of the identified cytomegalovirus-associated TCR beta chains were confirmed in vitro to be specific for cytomegalovirus antigens. Broadly in line with IMGT annotations, most TCR beta V segments showed up in productive rearrangements about 90% or about 30% of the time in an earlier analysis of 450 to 750 of the donors. At a false discovery rate of 0.05, a later analysis linked about 16,000 TCR beta sequences to specific HLA alleles. Most TCR sequences were seen in very few donors, while some public TCRs were found in many individuals. A later genetic analysis reported fewer N-insertions in productive TCRs among donors in an Asian-associated ancestry cluster than the roughly 700-donor mean. Because HLA typing was missing for some donors at each locus, association tests included only the typed subset. In a later genetic analysis, a missense DCLRE1C variant was associated with V-gene and J-gene trimming of TCR beta chains, and the association was replicated in an independent cohort. A later analysis reported that several top co-occurrence clusters appeared linked to parvovirus B19, influenza, CMV and Epstein-Barr virus. It was suggested by the authors that the approach could potentially be generalized to other disease states and immunological phenotypes. Only TCR beta chains were sequenced in this cohort, and the absence of alpha or paired-chain data limited detectable features. In the study, 150 to 200 TCR beta chains were listed as associated with cytomegalovirus. In a later analysis, TCR association rates were found to vary across HLA loci, with the most associated TCRs seen for DRB1 alleles and the fewest for HLA-C alleles. When HLA alleles, especially DR and DQ, strongly co-occurred, attributing TCR associations to individual alleles was difficult. Because counts were too low, about 18 rarely observed V segments, including chromosome 9 orphons, were excluded from the earlier analysis of some 590 of the donors. Sequencing depth was assumed to be roughly uniform across donors in the presence/absence analyses, though that assumption may not hold. The only immune exposure information available for the cohort was CMV serostatus. A further reported finding was that TCR beta sequences accurately predicted the HLA-A and HLA-B alleles for most subjects in the first cohort. The classifier was reported to diagnose cytomegalovirus status with high specificity and sensitivity in both the original cohort and the validation cohort. Most CMV-associated TCR beta chains appeared to be HLA-restricted in a later analysis, and the HLA associations seemed to be driven largely by CMV exposure. A later analysis found that HLA-associated TCR beta chains were more clonally expanded and had lower generation probabilities than equally common non-associated chains. A cluster of highly shared sequence variants was judged likely to be a technical artifact of the sequencing pipeline. Correlated functional status among segregating V segments might be attributable to linkage disequilibrium, but an unknown experimental factor could not be ruled out. Some IMGT-functional V segments, including TRBV6-2 and TRBV6-3, could not be told apart with the 87-base-pair reads, so those segments were excluded.

The chain is made from TRBV7-2 and TRBJ2-2; 7 middle bases align to TRBD1. The sequence was obtained from a woman in her 50s in good health and CMV-seropositive. Sequencing input: PBMCs. The sequenced DNA is TGTGCCACAAGACAGGGTACGGCCGGGGAGCTGTTTTTT. It specifies CATRQGTAGELFF.